This T cell receptor (beta chain) was captured by sequencing in a study of PD-1 blockade in classical Hodgkin lymphoma. The CDR3 length is 16 residues. The germline CDR1 and CDR2 sequences are MNHEY and SVGAGI. The V end lost 0 bases, the J end lost 0 bases, and 9 bases lay between the germline ends. Each of the patients experienced relapse following autologous stem cell transplantation, and their brentuximab vedotin exposure differed. Best response was recorded as complete response, partial response or progressive disease. Assay: immunoSEQ multiplex PCR; the TCRdb copy retains only in-frame clones and omits some. The table shows approximately 98,000 clones, with roughly nine tenths occurring only once.

Sequenced material: peripheral blood mononuclear cells (PBMCs), taken before the second cycle of nivolumab. The rearrangement links TRBV6-5 to TRBJ1-3; the D gene is possibly TRBD1 (5 bases). The origin of this receptor is a human donor with classical Hodgkin lymphoma. This CDR3 is CASSYSPGTSGNTIYF. The CDR3 DNA follows: TGTGCCAGCAGTTACTCGCCGGGGACCTCTGGAAACACCATATATTTT.